This TCR beta chain was sequenced in a study of neurological immune-mediated disorders. Of note for this clonotype: Its antigen is still unknown.

Time point noted: longitudinal time-point 2. cDNA synthesis was performed by 5'RACE with 10-nucleotide random UMIs. MiXCR, run by TCRdb on the 5' RACE reads, gives a single entry per CDR3 protein. Here the sample spans around 90,000 distinct CDR3 sequences, approximately 13% being singletons. Study outcomes and limitations: It was HTLV-1-associated myelopathy that showed the most TCR clonal expansion, while multiple sclerosis showed the least, falling below healthy controls.

The CDR3 is 17 amino acids. Germline V gene sequence: CDR1 SGHNT, CDR2 YENEEA. The ends lost 3 bases at V and 3 bases at J; junction bases unmatched: 7. This chain joins TRBV11-3 and TRBJ2-3; TRBD1 matches at 12 bases. The sequence was obtained from a female donor with HTLV-1-associated myelopathy (HAM/TSP). Sequencing was done on a sample of PBMCs. CDR3: CASSLGQGAMATDTQYF. In DNA, the CDR3 is TGTGCCAGCAGCTTGGGACAGGGGGCGATGGCAACAGATACGCAGTATTTT.